The clone carrying this T cell receptor beta chain was observed a few times. From the PCR reads, TCRdb called clonotypes with MiXCR, one entry per CDR3 protein. The table lists around 460,000 distinct CDR3 sequences, approximately 25% of them singletons. This specimen belongs to a study of molecular identifiers for immune sequencing clone quantification. The naive CD8 libraries originated from between roughly 18,000 and 1,000,000 sorted cells and drew on 10%, 30% or 50% RNA. Sorting defined naive CD8 T cells as CD8+CD4-CCR7+CD45RA+. The specimen sequenced was naive CD8+ T cells from blood, with Jurkat cell RNA spiked in. Regarding subset: FACS-sorted CD8+CD4-CCR7+CD45RA+ naive T cells. The source of this sequence is a human donor in good health. Some libraries in this study had Jurkat cell RNA spiked in.

For the CDR3, the DNA is TGTGCCAGCAGTAGCGGGGAGTCCAATGAGCAGTTCTTC. Translating gives CASSSGESNEQFF. The chain is built from TRBV3-1 and TRBJ2-1, with TRBD2 matching 8 bases. CDR1 and CDR2 from the germline V gene are LGHDT and YNNKEL (reference sequence). The CDR3 spans 13 residues. V trimming: 6 bases; J trimming: 6 bases; junction bases outside the gene matches: 4.